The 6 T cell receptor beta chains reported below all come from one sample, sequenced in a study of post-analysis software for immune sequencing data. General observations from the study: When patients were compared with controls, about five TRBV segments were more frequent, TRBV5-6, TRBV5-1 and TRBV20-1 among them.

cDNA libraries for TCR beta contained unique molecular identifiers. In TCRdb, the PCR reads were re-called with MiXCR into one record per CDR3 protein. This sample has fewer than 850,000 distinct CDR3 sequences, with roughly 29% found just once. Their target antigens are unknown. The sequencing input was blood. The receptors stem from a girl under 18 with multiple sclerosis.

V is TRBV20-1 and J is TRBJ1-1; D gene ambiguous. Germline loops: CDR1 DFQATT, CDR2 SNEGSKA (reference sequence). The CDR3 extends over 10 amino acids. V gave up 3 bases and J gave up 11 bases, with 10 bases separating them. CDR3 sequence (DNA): TGCAGTGCTAGGCGTATTGAGGCTTTCTTT. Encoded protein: CSARRIEAFF.

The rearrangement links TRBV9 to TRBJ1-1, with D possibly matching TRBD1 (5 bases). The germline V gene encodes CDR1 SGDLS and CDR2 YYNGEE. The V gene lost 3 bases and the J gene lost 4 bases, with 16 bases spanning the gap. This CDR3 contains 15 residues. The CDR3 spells CASSASSAGGTEAFF. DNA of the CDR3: TGTGCCAGCAGCGCTTCTTCGGCGGGGGGCACTGAAGCTTTCTTT.

CDR3 amino acids: CASSRASRGLAGHEQFF. Written as DNA, the CDR3 is TGTGCCAGCAGCAGGGCCTCCAGAGGACTAGCGGGCCATGAGCAGTTCTTC. This chain connects TRBV3-1 to TRBJ2-1; TRBD2 agrees at 11 bases. The V and J ends lost 5 bases and 8 bases, in that order; junction bases with no gene match: 14. The CDR3 is 17 amino acids. CDR1 and CDR2 (germline): LGHDT, YNNKEL (reference sequence).

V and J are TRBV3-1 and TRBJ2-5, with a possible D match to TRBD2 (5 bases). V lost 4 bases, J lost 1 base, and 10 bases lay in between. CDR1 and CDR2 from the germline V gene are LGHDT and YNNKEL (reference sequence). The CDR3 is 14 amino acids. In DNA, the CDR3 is TGTGCCAGCAGCCGACGGACTGCCCAAGAGACCCAGTACTTC. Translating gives CASSRRTAQETQYF.

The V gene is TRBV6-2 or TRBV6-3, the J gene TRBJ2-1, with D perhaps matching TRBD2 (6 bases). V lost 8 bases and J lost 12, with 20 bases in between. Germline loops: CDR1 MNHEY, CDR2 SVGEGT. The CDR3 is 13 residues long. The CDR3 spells CASALPGARGQFF. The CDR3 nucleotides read TGTGCCAGCGCCCTTCCGGGAGCCAGAGGGCAGTTCTTC.

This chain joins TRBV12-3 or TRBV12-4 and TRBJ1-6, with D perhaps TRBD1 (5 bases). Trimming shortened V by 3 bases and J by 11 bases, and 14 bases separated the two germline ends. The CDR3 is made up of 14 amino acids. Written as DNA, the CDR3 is TGTGCCAGCAGTTTTGGCAGGGTCGGAACACCCCTCCACTTT. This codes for CASSFGRVGTPLHF.